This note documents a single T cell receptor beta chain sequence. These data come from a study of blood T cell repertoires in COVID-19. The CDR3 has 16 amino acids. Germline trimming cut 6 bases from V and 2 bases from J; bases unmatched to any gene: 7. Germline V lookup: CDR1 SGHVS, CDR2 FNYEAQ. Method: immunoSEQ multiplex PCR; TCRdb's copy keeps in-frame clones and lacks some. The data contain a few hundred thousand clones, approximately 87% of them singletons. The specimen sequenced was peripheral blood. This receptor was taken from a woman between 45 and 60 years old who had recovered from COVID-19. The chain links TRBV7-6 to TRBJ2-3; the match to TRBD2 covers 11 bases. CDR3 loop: CASSNLAGGLTDTQYF. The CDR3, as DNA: TGTGCCAGCAGTAACCTAGCGGGGGGCCTCACAGATACGCAGTATTTT. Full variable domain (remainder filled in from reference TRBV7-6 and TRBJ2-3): GAGVSQSPRYKVTKRGQDVALRCDPISGHVSLYWYRQALGQGPEFLTYFNYEAQQDKSGLPNDRFSAERPEGSISTLTIQRTEQRDSAMYRCASSNLAGGLTDTQYFGPGTRLTVL.